This TCR beta chain was observed in a study of shared clonotypes between healthy human individuals. Regarding the study as a whole: Clonotype sharing across several donors was observed for roughly 5% of naive CD4 clonotypes. Generation probability values for non-shared clonotypes were lower than those for clonotypes shared by all four donors. Read depth was anticipated to influence clonotype sharing among donors.

TCRdb keeps only in-frame clones here, not all; method: immunoSEQ multiplex PCR. The sample consists of 2 million to 3 million clones, roughly 93% of them appearing once. The length of the CDR3 is 16 residues. Germline V gene data show CDR1 as MDHEN and CDR2 as SYDVKM. V was shortened by 9 bases and J by 0 bases, with 20 bases between the two germline ends. As concerns this clone: The antigen is undetermined.

This TCR derives from a man younger than 30 in good health. Some clones in this sample may be carry-over from other donors' samples. Material: naive CD4+ T cells from PBMCs. Subset: CD45RA+ positively selected. This chain links TRBV28 with TRBJ1-1, with D possibly being TRBD1 (5 bases). CDR3 region: CASTSSGLTMNTEAFF. CDR3 in DNA: TGTGCCAGTACCTCATCAGGGCTTACCATGAACACTGAAGCTTTCTTT.